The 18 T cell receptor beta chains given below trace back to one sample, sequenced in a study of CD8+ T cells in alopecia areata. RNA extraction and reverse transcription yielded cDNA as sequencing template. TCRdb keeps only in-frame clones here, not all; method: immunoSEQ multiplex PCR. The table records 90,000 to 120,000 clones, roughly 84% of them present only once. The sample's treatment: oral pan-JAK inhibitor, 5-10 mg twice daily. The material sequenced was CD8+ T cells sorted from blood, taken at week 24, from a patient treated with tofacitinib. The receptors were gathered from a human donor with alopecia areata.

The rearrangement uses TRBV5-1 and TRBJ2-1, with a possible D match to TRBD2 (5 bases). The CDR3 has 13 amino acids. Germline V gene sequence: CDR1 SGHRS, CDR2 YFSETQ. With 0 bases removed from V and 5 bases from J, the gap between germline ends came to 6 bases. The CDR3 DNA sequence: TGCGCCAGCAGCTTGGCCGGGGACAATGAGCAGTTCTTC. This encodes CASSLAGDNEQFF.

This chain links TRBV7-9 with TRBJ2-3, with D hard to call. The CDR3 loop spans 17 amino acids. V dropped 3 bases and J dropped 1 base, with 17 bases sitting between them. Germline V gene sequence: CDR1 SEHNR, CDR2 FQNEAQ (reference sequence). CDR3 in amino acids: CASSFPRSGAGTDTQYF. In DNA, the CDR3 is TGTGCCAGCAGCTTCCCCCGATCGGGCGCGGGCACAGATACGCAGTATTTT. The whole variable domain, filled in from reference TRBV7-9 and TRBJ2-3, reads DTGVSQNPRHKITKRGQNVTFRCDPISEHNRLYWYRQTLGQGPEFLTYFQNEAQLEKSRLLSDRFSAERPKGSFSTLEIQRTEQGDSAMYLCASSFPRSGAGTDTQYFGPGTRLTVL.

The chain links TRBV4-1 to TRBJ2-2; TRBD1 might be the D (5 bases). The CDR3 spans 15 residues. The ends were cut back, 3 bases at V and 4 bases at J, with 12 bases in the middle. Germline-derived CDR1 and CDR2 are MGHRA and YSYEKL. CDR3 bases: TGCGCCAGCAGCCAGTCGGCAGGGTTCACCGGGGAGCTGTTTTTT. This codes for CASSQSAGFTGELFF.

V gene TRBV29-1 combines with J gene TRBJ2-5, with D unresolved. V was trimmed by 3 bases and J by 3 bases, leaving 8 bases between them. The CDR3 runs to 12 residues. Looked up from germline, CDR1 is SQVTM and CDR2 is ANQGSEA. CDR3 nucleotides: TGCAGCGTTGACTGGGGTGAAGAGACCCAGTACTTC. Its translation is CSVDWGEETQYF.

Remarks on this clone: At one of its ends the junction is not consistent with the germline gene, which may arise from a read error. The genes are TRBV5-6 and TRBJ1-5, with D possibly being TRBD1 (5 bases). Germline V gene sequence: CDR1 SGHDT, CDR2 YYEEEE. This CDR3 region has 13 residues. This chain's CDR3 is CASSLGTDPQGIF. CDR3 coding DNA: TGTGCCAGCAGCTTGGGAACGGATCCTCAGGGCATTTTT.

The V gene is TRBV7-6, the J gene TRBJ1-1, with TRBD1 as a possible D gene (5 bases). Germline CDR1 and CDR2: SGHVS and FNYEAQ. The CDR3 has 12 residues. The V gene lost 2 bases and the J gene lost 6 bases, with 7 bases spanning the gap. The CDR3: CASSLRGAEAFF. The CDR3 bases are TGTGCCAGCAGCTTAAGGGGCGCTGAAGCTTTCTTT.

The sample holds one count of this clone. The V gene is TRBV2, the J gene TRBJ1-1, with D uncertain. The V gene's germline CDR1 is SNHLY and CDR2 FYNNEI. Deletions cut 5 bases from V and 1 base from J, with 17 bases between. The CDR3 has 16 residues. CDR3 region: CASSPTQDMPNTEAFF. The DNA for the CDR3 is TGTGCCAGCAGTCCGACTCAAGATATGCCGAACACTGAAGCTTTCTTT. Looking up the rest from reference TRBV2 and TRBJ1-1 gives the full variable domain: EPEVTQTPSHQVTQMGQEVILRCVPISNHLYFYWYRQILGQKVEFLVSFYNNEISEKSEIFDDQFSVERPDGSNFTLKIRSTKLEDSAMYFCASSPTQDMPNTEAFFGQGTRLTVV.

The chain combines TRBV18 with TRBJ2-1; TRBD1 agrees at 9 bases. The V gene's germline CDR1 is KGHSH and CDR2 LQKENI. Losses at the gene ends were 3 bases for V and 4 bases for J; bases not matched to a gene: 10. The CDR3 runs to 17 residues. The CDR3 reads CASSPTPGQGGYNEQFF. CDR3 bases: TGTGCCAGCTCACCGACACCGGGACAGGGTGGTTACAATGAGCAGTTCTTC.

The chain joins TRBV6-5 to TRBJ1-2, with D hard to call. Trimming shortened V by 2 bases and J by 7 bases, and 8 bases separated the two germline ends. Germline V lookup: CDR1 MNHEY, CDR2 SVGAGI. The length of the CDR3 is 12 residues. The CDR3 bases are TGTGCCAGCAGTTACCGAGCGGGTGGCTACACCTTC. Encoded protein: CASSYRAGGYTF.

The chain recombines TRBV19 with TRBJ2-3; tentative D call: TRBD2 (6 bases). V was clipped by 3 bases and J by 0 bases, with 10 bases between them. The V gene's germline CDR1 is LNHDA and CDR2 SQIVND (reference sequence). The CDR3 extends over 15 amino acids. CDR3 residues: CASSMGGFSTDTQYF. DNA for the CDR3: TGTGCCAGTAGTATGGGAGGATTCAGCACAGATACGCAGTATTTT.

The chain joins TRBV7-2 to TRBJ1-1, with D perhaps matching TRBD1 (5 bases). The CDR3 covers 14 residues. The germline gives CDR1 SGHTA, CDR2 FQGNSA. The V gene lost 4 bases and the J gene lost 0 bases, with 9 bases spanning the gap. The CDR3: CASSSTDLNTEAFF. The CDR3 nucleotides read TGTGCCAGCAGCTCGACAGACTTGAACACTGAAGCTTTCTTT.

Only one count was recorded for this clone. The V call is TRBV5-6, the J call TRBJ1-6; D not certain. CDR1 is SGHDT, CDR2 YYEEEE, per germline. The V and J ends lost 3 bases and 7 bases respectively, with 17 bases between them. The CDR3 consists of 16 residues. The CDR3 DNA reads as TGTGCCAGCAGCTCCTGGCGGGCAGGCGGAAATTCACCCCTCCACTTT. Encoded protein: CASSSWRAGGNSPLHF. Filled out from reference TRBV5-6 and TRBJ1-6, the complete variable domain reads DAGVTQSPTHLIKTRGQQVTLRCSPKSGHDTVSWYQQALGQGPQFIFQYYEEEERQRGNFPDRFSGHQFPNYSSELNVNALLLGDSALYLCASSSWRAGGNSPLHFGNGTRLTVT.

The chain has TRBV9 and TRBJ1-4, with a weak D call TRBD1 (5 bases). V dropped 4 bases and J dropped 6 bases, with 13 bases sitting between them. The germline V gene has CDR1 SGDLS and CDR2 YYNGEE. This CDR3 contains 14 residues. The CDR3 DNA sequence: TGTGCCAGCAGCCCTGGAGACAGTGATGAAAAACTGTTTTTT. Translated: CASSPGDSDEKLFF.

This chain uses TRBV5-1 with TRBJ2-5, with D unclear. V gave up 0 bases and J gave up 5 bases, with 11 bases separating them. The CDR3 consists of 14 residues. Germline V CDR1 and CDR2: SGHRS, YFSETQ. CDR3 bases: TGCGCCAGCAGCTTGGATCAAGGAATCGAGACCCAGTACTTC. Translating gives CASSLDQGIETQYF.

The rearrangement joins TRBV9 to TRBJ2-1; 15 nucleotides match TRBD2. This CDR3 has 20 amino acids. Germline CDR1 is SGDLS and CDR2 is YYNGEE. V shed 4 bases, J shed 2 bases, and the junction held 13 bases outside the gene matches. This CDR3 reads CASSPGLAGGQSRPYNEQFF. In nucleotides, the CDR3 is TGTGCCAGCAGCCCAGGACTAGCGGGGGGGCAGTCTCGCCCCTACAATGAGCAGTTCTTC.

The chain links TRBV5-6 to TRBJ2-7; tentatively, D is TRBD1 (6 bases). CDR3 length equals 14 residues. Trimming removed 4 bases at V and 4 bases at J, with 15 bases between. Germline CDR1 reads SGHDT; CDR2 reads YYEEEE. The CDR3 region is CASSLRQALYEQYF. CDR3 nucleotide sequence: TGTGCCAGCAGCCTCCGACAGGCTTTGTACGAGCAGTACTTC.

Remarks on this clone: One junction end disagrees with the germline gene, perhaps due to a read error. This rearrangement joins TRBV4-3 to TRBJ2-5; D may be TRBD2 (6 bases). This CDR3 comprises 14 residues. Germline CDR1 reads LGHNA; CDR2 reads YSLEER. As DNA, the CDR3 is TGCGCCAGCAGTCAAGAACTAGCAGAAGAGACCCAGTACTTC. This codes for CASSQELAEETQYF.

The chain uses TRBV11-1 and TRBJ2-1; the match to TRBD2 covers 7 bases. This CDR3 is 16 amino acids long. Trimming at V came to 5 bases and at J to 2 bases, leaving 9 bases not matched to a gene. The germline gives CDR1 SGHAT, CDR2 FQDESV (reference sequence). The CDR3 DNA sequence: TGTGCCAGCAGCGGCATGTCCGGGACTACCTACAATGAGCAGTTCTTC. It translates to CASSGMSGTTYNEQFF.